Detailed here is one T cell receptor beta chain. Antigen unknown. These data originate in a study of T cell responses to AZD1222 COVID-19 vaccine. The data were produced by immunoSEQ multiplex PCR, yet TCRdb's version contains in-frame clones alone and is incomplete. This table has roughly 100,000 clones, 93% appearing once. V was clipped by 1 base and J by 4 bases, with 13 bases between them. This CDR3 is built from 15 residues. Germline V lookup: CDR1 LGHNA, CDR2 YNFKEQ. General study findings and limits: Baseline seropositives among AZD1222 recipients totaled only six or seven. Within unmutated variant regions lay the reported targets of nearly half of spike-specific TCRs.

This chain connects TRBV4-2 to TRBJ2-5; either TRBD1 or TRBD2 may supply D (5 bases each). The material was peripheral blood, obtained on day 0 of AZD1222 vaccination. The sequence derives from an adult in good health. The CDR3 reads CASSQAQGVSETQYF. In DNA form, the CDR3 reads TGTGCCAGCAGCCAAGCTCAGGGAGTCTCAGAGACCCAGTACTTC.